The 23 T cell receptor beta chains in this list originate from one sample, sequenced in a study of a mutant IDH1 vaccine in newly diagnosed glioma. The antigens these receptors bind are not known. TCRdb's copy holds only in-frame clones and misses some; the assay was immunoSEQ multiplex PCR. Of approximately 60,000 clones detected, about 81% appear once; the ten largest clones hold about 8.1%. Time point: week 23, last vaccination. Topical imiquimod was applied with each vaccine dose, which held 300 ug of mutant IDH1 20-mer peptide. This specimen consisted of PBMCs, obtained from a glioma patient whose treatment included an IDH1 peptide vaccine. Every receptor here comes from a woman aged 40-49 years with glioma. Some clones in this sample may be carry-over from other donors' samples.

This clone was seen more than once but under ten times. The CDR3 region has the DNA TGCGCCAGCAGCCCGGTCACGGGGAAAAACACCATATATTTT. This codes for CASSPVTGKNTIYF. The chain carries TRBV5-1 and TRBJ1-3; no reliable D call. With 4 bases removed from V and 6 bases from J, the gap between germline ends came to 14 bases. The CDR3 spans 14 residues. CDR1 and CDR2 from the germline V gene are SGHRS and YFSETQ.

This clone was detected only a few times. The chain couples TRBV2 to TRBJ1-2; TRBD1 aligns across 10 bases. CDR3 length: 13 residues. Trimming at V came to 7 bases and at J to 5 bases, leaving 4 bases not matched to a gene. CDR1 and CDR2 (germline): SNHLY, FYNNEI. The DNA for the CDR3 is TGTGCCAGCAAAGGACAGGGGGAATATGGCTACACCTTC. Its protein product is CASKGQGEYGYTF.

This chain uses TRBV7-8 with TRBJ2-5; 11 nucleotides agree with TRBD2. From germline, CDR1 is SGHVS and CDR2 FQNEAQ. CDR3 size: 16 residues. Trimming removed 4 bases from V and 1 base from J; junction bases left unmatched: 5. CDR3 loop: CASSYRLAGSQETQYF. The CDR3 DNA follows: TGTGCCAGCAGCTATCGACTAGCGGGGTCCCAAGAGACCCAGTACTTC.

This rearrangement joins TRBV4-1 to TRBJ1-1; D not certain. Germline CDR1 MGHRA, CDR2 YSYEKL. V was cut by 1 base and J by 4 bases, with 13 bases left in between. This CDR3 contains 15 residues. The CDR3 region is CASSQVNGGSTEAFF. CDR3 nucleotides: TGCGCCAGCAGCCAAGTGAACGGAGGGTCCACTGAAGCTTTCTTT.

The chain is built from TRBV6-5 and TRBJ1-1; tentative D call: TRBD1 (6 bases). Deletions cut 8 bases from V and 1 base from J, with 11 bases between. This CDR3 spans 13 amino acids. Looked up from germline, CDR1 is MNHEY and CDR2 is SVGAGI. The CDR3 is CASGWGQNTEAFF. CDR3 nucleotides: TGTGCCAGCGGATGGGGACAGAACACTGAAGCTTTCTTT.

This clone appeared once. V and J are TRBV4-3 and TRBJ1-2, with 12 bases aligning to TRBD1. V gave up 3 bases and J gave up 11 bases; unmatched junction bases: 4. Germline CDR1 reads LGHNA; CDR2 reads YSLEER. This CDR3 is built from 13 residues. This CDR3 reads CASSQGQGARYTF. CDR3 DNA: TGCGCCAGCAGCCAGGGACAGGGGGCAAGGTACACCTTC.

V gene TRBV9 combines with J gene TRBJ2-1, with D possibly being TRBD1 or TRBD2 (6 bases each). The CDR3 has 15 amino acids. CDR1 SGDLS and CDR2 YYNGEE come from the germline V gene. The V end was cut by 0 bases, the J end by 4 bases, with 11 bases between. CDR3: CASSVVGGTYNEQFF. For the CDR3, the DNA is TGTGCCAGCAGCGTAGTCGGGGGCACTTACAATGAGCAGTTCTTC.

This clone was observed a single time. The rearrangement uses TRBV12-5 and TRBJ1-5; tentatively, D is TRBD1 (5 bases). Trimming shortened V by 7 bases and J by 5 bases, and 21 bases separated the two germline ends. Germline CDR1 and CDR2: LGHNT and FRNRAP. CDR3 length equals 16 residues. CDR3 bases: TGTGCTAGTGCTCCTCAAGGGGCAGGGATATATCAGCCCCAGCATTTT. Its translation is CASAPQGAGIYQPQHF.

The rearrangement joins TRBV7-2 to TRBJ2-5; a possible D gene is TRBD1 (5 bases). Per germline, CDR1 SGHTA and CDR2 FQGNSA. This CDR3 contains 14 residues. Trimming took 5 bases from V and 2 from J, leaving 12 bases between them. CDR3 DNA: TGTGCCAGCAGCGCAAGACAGAGTCAAGAGACCCAGTACTTC. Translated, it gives CASSARQSQETQYF.

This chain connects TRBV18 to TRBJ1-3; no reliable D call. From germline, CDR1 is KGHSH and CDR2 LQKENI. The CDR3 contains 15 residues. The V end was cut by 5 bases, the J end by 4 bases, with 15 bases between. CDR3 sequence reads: CASSSLLTGGNTIYF. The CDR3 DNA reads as TGTGCCAGCTCATCTCTGCTCACCGGGGGAAACACCATATATTTT.

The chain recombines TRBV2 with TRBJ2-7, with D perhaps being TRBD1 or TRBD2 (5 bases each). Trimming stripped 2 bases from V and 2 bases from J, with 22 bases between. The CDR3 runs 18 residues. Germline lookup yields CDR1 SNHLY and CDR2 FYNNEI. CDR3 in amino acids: CASSEYSRGAAVPYEQYF. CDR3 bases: TGTGCCAGCAGTGAATACTCAAGGGGAGCGGCGGTTCCCTACGAGCAGTACTTC.

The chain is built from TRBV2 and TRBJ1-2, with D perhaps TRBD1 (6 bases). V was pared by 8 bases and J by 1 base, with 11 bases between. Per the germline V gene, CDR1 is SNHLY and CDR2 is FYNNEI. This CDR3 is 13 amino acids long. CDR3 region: CASVSDSNYGYTF. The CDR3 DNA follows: TGTGCCAGCGTCTCGGACAGTAACTATGGCTACACCTTC. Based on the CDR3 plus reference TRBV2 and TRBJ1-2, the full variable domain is EPEVTQTPSHQVTQMGQEVILRCVPISNHLYFYWYRQILGQKVEFLVSFYNNEISEKSEIFDDQFSVERPDGSNFTLKIRSTKLEDSAMYFCASVSDSNYGYTFGSGTRLTVV.

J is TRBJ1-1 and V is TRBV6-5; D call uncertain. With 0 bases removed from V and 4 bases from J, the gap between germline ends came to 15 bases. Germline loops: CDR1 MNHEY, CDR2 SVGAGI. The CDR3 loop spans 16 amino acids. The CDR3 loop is CASSYSSAGIGTEAFF. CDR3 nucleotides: TGTGCCAGCAGTTACTCCTCGGCCGGGATCGGCACTGAAGCTTTCTTT.

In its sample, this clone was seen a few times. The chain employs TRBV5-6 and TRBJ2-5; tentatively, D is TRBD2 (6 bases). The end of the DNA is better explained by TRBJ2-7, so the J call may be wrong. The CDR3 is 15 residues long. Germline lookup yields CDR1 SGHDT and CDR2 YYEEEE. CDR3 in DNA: TGTGCCAGCAGCTTGGGGCAGGGAGGCAGCTACGAGCAGTACTTC. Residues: CASSLGQGGSYEQYF.

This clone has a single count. The CDR3 spells CASSLSGDRATETQYF. CDR3 bases: TGTGCCAGCAGCTTATCGGGGGACAGGGCGACTGAGACCCAGTACTTC. The chain couples TRBV7-9 to TRBJ2-5; 9 nucleotides align to TRBD1. J was trimmed by 5 bases and V by 2 bases; bases with no gene match: 9. This CDR3 has 16 residues. The V gene's germline CDR1 is SEHNR and CDR2 FQNEAQ (reference sequence). Based on the CDR3 plus reference TRBV7-9 and TRBJ2-5, the full variable domain is DTGVSQNPRHKITKRGQNVTFRCDPISEHNRLYWYRQTLGQGPEFLTYFQNEAQLEKSRLLSDRFSAERPKGSFSTLEIQRTEQGDSAMYLCASSLSGDRATETQYFGPGTRLLVL.

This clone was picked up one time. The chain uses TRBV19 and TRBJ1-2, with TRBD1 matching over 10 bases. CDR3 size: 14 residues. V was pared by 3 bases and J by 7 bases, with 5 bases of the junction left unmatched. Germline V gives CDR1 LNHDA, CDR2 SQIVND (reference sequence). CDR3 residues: CASSMRQGASGYTF. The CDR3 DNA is TGTGCCAGTAGTATGCGACAGGGGGCTAGTGGCTACACCTTC.

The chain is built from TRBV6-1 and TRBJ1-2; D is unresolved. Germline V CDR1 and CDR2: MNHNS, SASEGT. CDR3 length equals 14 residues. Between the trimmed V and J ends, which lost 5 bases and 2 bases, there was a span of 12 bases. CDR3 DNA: TGTGCCAGCAGTTCTCCGACCGGGAACTATGGCTACACCTTC. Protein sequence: CASSSPTGNYGYTF.

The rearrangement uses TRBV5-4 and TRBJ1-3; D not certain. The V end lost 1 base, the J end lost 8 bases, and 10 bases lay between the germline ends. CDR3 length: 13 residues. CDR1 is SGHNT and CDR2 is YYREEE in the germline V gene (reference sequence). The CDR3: CASSLRALDTIYF. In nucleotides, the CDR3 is TGTGCCAGCAGCTTGAGGGCCCTGGACACCATATATTTT.

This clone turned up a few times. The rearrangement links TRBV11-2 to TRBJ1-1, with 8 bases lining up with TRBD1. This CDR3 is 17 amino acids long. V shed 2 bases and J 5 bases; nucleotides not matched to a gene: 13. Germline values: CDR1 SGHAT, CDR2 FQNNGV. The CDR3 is CASSLTIGQGSETEAFF. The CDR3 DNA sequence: TGTGCCAGCAGCTTAACTATCGGACAGGGAAGTGAGACTGAAGCTTTCTTT.

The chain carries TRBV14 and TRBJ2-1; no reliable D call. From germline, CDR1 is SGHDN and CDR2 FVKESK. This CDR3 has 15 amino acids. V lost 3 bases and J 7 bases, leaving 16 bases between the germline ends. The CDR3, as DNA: TGTGCCAGCAGCCATTCTGGTCTTGCCCGGAATGAGCAGTTCTTC. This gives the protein CASSHSGLARNEQFF.

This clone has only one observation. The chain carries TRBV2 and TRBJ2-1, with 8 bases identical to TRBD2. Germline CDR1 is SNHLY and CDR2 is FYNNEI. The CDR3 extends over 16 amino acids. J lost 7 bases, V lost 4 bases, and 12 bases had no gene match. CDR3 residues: CASSGVTGGALNEQFF. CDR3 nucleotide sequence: TGTGCCAGCAGTGGGGTTACGGGGGGGGCCTTGAATGAGCAGTTCTTC.

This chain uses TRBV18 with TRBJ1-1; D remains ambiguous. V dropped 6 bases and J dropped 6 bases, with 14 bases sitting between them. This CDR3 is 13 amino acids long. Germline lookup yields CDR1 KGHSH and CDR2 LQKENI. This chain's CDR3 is CASSLVREAEAFF. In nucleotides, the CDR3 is TGTGCCAGCTCCCTTGTAAGGGAGGCTGAAGCTTTCTTT. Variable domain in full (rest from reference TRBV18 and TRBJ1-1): NAGVMQNPRHLVRRRGQEARLRCSPMKGHSHVYWYRQLPEEGLKFMVYLQKENIIDESGMPKERFSAEFPKEGPSILRIQQVVRGDSAAYFCASSLVREAEAFFGQGTRLTVV.

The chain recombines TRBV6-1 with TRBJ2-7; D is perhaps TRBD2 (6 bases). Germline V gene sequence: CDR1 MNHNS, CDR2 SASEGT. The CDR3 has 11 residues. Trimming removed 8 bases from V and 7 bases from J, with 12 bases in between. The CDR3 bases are TGTGCCAGCGTGGACGGAGGGGAGCAGTACTTC. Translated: CASVDGGEQYF.